This T cell receptor beta chain appears in the sequencing data of a study of T cell repertoires in cytomegalovirus infection. Turning to the study itself: CMV infection and matching HLA type were both indicated by public TCR beta signatures.

Overall study results and limits: Individuals carrying CMV plus the relevant HLA were identified by cumulative frequency of public TCR beta families. Dominant in the ex vivo response were TCR beta clonotypes restricted by HLA-C and specific for CMV.

This clonotype appeared a few times. What it binds is unknown. A single record per CDR3 protein comes from TCRdb applying MiXCR to the reads. The repertoire has about 110,000 distinct CDR3 sequences, under 45% of them found once; the top ten carry approximately 74%. Trimming cost V 4 bases and J 6 bases, with 9 bases left between them. This CDR3 has 12 amino acids. CDR1 and CDR2 (germline): KGHSH, LQKENI. The chain has TRBV18 and TRBJ1-1; D remains ambiguous. This specimen consisted of CD8+ T cells from cultured PBMCs, obtained from culture after CMV antigen stimulation. The TCR originated in a human donor in good health (CMV status not recorded). Some clones in this sample may be carry-over from other donors' samples. CDR3 region: CASSLRSAEAFF. DNA for the CDR3: TGTGCCAGCTCACTAAGGAGCGCTGAAGCTTTCTTT. The full variable domain, completed using reference TRBV18 and TRBJ1-1, is NAGVMQNPRHLVRRRGQEARLRCSPMKGHSHVYWYRQLPEEGLKFMVYLQKENIIDESGMPKERFSAEFPKEGPSILRIQQVVRGDSAAYFCASSLRSAEAFFGQGTRLTVV.